This TCR beta chain was profiled in a study of brain T cells in children with intractable seizures (dated by TCRdb to the early 2020s). The study in broad terms: As a first screen for immune gene transcripts, resected brain tissue from approximately 50 pediatric epilepsy surgery cases was run on a NanoString immunology panel. Among the roughly twelve selected surgery cases, eight also had pre-surgery blood sequenced, leaving four with brain tissue only.

TCR beta chain sequences were generated from genomic DNA using the immunoSEQ assay. The authors processed their data as follows. CDR3 sequences that did not begin with the conserved framework cysteine at position 104 were removed by hand. Clonality was calculated as one minus the normalized Shannon's Diversity Index, with values ranging from 0 (maximal diversity) to 1 (oligoclonal). Chi-squared comparison-of-proportions tests assessed whether the same CDR3 differed in frequency between samples, such as brain versus blood. Public clonotypes were found by searching immuneACCESS, and the VDJdb browser was used to assess similarity to known antiviral clonotypes. TCRdb's version of the immuneACCESS table is confined to in-frame rearrangements and falls short of the full clone set. An unresolved V gene accounts for under half of the shortfall where checked; the remainder is of unknown origin. That table furnishes V, J and clone size, whereas the DNA furnished D and trimming. This sample has 60,000 to 85,000 clones in its table, and approximately 94% of those were observed once. The ten top clones hold less than 2% of the sample.

The germline V gene encodes CDR1 SGHNT and CDR2 YYREEE (reference sequence). The junction carries 7 bases between V and J, which are trimmed by 0 bases and 4 bases respectively. The CDR3 goes from the cysteine to the phenylalanine over 13 residues. The kept DNA is CDR3 alone, 39 bases in frame from the first base. As regards this clone: It lacks a known antigen. No much larger clonotype is one base removed from it; base qualities were not supplied.

General findings and caveats noted by the study authors: Viral specificity was inferred solely from CDR3 sequence similarity, and the HCMV serostatus of the patients was not known. Sequencing depth differed between pre- and post-surgery blood, so clones missing from the pre-surgery sample may reflect undersampling.

The time point label corresponds to: resected brain tissue, or blood drawn just prior to surgery. The surgery cases showing the highest brain T cell transcript signatures were chosen for TCR beta chain sequencing of brain tissue and, when available, of blood. Before surgery, patients had received at least one anti-epileptic drug. TCR-sequenced patients were children with drug-resistant epilepsy due to tuberous sclerosis complex, focal cortical dysplasia, Rasmussen encephalitis or hemimegalencephaly. Bulk genomic DNA was isolated from unsorted brain tissue and whole blood using the Monarch genomic DNA purification kit.

The chain joins TRBV5-4 to TRBJ1-2; the D gene assignment is ambiguous. The source was peripheral blood, collected at surgery. The clonotype was recovered from a boy less than two years old with tuberous sclerosis and intractable seizures. At the DNA level, the sequence is TGTGCCAGCAGCTTGGAGTTCGGCTATGGCTACACCTTC. Protein translation: CASSLEFGYGYTF.